Below, 15 T cell receptor beta chains from the same sample are listed, as sequenced in a study of early T cells in non-severe SARS-CoV-2 infection. Via MiXCR, TCRdb re-called the 5' RACE reads, giving one row per CDR3 protein. The sample has about 34,000 distinct CDR3 sequences, approximately 5.4% seen once. Source material: whole blood. Receptor source: an adult who was a healthcare worker with PCR-confirmed SARS-CoV-2 infection or an uninfected control (not recorded which).

There are a few counts of this clonotype. The chain uses TRBV5-1 and TRBJ2-1; a weak D match, TRBD2 (6 bases). The germline V and J ends were trimmed by 4 bases and 7 bases, with 18 bases remaining between them. Germline assignment: CDR1 SGHRS and CDR2 YFSETQ. This CDR3 spans 15 amino acids. The CDR3 sequence is CASSPQTRGVNEQFF. The CDR3 DNA is TGCGCCAGCAGCCCCCAGACTAGGGGAGTAAATGAGCAGTTCTTC.

This clonotype was detected a few times. CDR3 coding DNA: TGTGCCAGCAGTTTAGGGGACTACCGGCCCAAAAACATTCAGTACTTC. It specifies CASSLGDYRPKNIQYF. The chain recombines TRBV28 with TRBJ2-4; 7 nucleotides agree with TRBD2. Unmatched junction bases numbered 6, after V lost 2 bases and J lost 2 bases. Looked up from germline, CDR1 is MDHEN and CDR2 is SYDVKM. The CDR3 spans 16 residues.

This clonotype has a count of ten or more. The J gene is TRBJ1-2, the V gene TRBV6-6; D unresolved. Germline CDR1 MNHNY, CDR2 SVGAGI (reference sequence). This CDR3 is 13 amino acids long. V lost 7 bases to trimming and J lost 4 bases, with 13 bases between them. DNA for the CDR3: TGTGCCAGCATCGGAGAGGCAGTCTATGGCTACACCTTC. This encodes CASIGEAVYGYTF.

Many counts were recorded for this clonotype. V gene TRBV10-2 combines with J gene TRBJ1-2, with D tentatively TRBD1 (6 bases). The length of the CDR3 is 15 residues. Germline CDR1 reads WSHSY; CDR2 reads SAAADI. Trimming took off 6 bases at V and 5 bases at J, with 19 bases between the two ends. The CDR3, as DNA: TGCGCCAGCAGCGTTAACCCGAGGACAGATTATGGCTACACCTTC. This sequence encodes CASSVNPRTDYGYTF.

The rearrangement uses TRBV20-1 and TRBJ2-1; 7 bases line up with TRBD2. V was clipped by 3 bases and J by 2 bases; unmatched bases: 1. This CDR3 has 13 residues. CDR1 and CDR2 from the germline V gene are DFQATT and SNEGSKA (reference sequence). The CDR3 DNA follows: TGCAGTGCTAGCGCGGGAGCCTACAATGAGCAGTTCTTC. As protein: CSASAGAYNEQFF.

Only a few counts were recorded for this clonotype. The chain links TRBV2 to TRBJ2-7, with D perhaps assigned TRBD1 or TRBD2 (5 bases each). The germline CDR1 and CDR2 sequences are SNHLY and FYNNEI. Trimming cost V 7 bases and J 1 base, with 20 bases left between them. The CDR3 loop spans 16 amino acids. In nucleotides, the CDR3 is TGTGCCAGCATTTCCGGTGGGAGACAGCTGTCCTACGAGCAGTACTTC. Its protein product is CASISGGRQLSYEQYF.

A few counts support this clonotype. V is TRBV5-1 and J is TRBJ2-1, with a weak D call TRBD1 (5 bases). V gave up 1 base and J gave up 7 bases, with 18 bases separating them. Germline lookup yields CDR1 SGHRS and CDR2 YFSETQ. This CDR3 is built from 16 residues. CDR3 sequence: CASSLRGRAPGNEQFF. In nucleotides, the CDR3 is TGCGCCAGCAGCTTGAGAGGCAGGGCGCCTGGAAATGAGCAGTTCTTC.

As DNA, the CDR3 is TGTGCCAGCAGTTTATTCGCACTCGGCAGGGGGCAATCTAATGAAAAACTGTTTTTT. It codes for CASSLFALGRGQSNEKLFF. The chain carries TRBV27 and TRBJ1-4; TRBD1 matches 8 bases. This CDR3 has 19 residues. Germline CDR1 is MNHEY and CDR2 is SMNVEV (reference sequence). V lost 1 base, J lost 3 bases, and 13 bases stayed unmatched.

This clonotype was seen ten or more times. The CDR3 DNA follows: TGCGCCAGCAGTCAGGACAGCCAGACCGGGGAGCTGTTTTTT. Encoded protein: CASSQDSQTGELFF. The chain employs TRBV5-1 and TRBJ2-2; the D gene is possibly TRBD1 (6 bases). This CDR3 contains 14 residues. V was trimmed by 5 bases and J by 5 bases, leaving 13 bases between them. CDR1 SGHRS and CDR2 YFSETQ come from the germline V gene.

This clonotype was counted only a few times. The J gene is TRBJ2-2, the V gene TRBV7-7; 11 nucleotides match TRBD2. Germline V CDR1 and CDR2: SSHAT, FNYEAQ (reference sequence). The length of the CDR3 is 16 residues. The V and J ends lost 7 bases and 6 bases, in that order; junction bases with no gene match: 10. The DNA for the CDR3 is TGTGCCAGCACCAATGGGGGACTAGCGGACCCCGGGGAGCTGTTTTTT. Its translation: CASTNGGLADPGELFF.

This clonotype has at least ten counts. The chain employs TRBV14 and TRBJ1-2; TRBD1 agrees at 9 bases. The CDR3 loop spans 13 amino acids. Germline assignment: CDR1 SGHDN and CDR2 FVKESK. The junction had 2 bases not matched to a gene; V was cut back by 6 bases and J by 3 bases. In nucleotides, the CDR3 is TGTGCCAGCAGAAGGACAGGGGACTATGGCTACACCTTC. Translation gives CASRRTGDYGYTF.

V and J are TRBV12-3 or TRBV12-4 and TRBJ2-5; D is undetermined. The CDR3 length is 15 residues. V was clipped by 3 bases and J by 7 bases, with 18 bases between them. CDR3: CASSLGGPGLGTQYF. CDR3 nucleotide sequence: TGTGCCAGCAGTTTGGGCGGACCCGGGTTAGGGACCCAGTACTTC.

This sequence joins TRBV2 and TRBJ2-3; D gene unclear. The CDR3 is 13 residues long. Deletions cut 1 base from V and 2 bases from J, with 4 bases between. Germline-derived CDR1 and CDR2 are SNHLY and FYNNEI. Here the CDR3 reads CASSEEDTDTQYF. In DNA, the CDR3 is TGTGCCAGCAGTGAAGAGGACACAGATACGCAGTATTTT.

This clonotype came up a few times. This chain connects TRBV7-3 to TRBJ2-5; D unresolved. CDR1 is SGHTA and CDR2 is FQGTGA in the germline V gene. The ends were cut back, 5 bases at V and 4 bases at J, with 11 bases in the middle. The CDR3 covers 13 residues. CDR3 in DNA: TGTGCCAGCAGCCCCCTCGACGGAGAGACCCAGTACTTC. This sequence encodes CASSPLDGETQYF.

This clonotype was seen only a few times. The chain has TRBV28 and TRBJ2-4; 7 bases agree with TRBD1. Germline values: CDR1 MDHEN, CDR2 SYDVKM. CDR3 length equals 16 residues. V was pared by 5 bases and J by 5 bases, with 12 bases of the junction left unmatched. The CDR3 sequence is CASSDPRGQDQNIQYF. In DNA form, the CDR3 reads TGTGCCAGCAGTGACCCCCGAGGACAGGACCAAAACATTCAGTACTTC.